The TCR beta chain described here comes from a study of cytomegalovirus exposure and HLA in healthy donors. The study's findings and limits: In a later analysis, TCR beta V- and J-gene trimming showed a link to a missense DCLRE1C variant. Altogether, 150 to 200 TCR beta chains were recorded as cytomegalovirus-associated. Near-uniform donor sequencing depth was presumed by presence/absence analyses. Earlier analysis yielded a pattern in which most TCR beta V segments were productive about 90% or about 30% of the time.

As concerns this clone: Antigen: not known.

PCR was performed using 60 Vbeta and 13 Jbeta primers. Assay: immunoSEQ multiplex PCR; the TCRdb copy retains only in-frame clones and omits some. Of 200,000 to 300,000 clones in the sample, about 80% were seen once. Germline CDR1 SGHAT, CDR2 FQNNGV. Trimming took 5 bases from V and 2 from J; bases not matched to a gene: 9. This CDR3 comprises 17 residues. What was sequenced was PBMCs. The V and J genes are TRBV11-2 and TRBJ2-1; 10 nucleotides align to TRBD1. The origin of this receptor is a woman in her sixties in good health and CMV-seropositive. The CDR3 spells CASSLSIGTGAYNEQFF. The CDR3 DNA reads TGTGCCAGCAGCCTTAGTATCGGGACAGGGGCCTACAATGAGCAGTTCTTC.